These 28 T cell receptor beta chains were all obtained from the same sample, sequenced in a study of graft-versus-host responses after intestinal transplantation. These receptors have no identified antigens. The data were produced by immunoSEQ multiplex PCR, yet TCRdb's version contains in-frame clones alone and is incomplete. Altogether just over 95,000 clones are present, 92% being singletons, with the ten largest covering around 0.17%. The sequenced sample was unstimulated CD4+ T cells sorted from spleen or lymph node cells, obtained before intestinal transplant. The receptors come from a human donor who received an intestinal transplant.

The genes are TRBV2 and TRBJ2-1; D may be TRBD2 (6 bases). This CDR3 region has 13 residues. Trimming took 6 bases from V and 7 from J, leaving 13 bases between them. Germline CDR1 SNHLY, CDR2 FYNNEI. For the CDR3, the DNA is TGTGCCAGCAGCCCCGGGACTGGGAATGAGCAGTTCTTC. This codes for CASSPGTGNEQFF.

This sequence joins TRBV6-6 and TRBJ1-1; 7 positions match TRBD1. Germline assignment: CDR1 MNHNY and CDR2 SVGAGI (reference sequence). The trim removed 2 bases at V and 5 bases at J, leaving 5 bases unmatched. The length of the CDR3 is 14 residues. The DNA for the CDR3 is TGTGCCAGCAGTTACGAGGGGGCGATTACTGAAGCTTTCTTT. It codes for CASSYEGAITEAFF.

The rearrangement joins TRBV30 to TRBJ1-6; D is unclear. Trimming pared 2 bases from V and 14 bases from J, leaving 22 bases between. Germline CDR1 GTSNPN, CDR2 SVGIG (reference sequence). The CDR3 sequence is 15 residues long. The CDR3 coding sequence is TGTGCCTGGAGTCCCCCGGATCTTCGGGTAGGATCCCTCCACTTT. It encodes CAWSPPDLRVGSLHF.

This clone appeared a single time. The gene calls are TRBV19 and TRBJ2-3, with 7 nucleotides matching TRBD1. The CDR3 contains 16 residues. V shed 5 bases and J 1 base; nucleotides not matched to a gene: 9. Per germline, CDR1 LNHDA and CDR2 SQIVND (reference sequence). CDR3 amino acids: CASSPAYQGGTDTQYF. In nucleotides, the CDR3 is TGTGCCAGTAGTCCGGCGTATCAGGGGGGCACAGATACGCAGTATTTT.

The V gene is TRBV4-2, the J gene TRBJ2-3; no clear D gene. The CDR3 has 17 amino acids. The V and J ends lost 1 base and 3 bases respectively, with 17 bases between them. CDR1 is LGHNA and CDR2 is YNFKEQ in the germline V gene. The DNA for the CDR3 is TGTGCCAGCAGCCAAGGACGCGGCGGAGTAAAAACAGATACGCAGTATTTT. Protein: CASSQGRGGVKTDTQYF.

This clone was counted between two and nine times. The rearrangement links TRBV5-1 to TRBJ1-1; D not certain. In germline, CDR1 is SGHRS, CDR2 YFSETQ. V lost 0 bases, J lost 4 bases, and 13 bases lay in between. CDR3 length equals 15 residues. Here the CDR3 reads CASSLDSWESTEAFF. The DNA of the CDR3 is TGCGCCAGCAGCTTGGACAGTTGGGAGAGCACTGAAGCTTTCTTT.

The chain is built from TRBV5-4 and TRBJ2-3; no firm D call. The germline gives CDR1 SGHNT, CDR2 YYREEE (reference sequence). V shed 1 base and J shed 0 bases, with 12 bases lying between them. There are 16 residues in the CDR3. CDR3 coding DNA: TGTGCCAGCAGCTTGAAGACTGGCGTGAGCACAGATACGCAGTATTTT. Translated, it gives CASSLKTGVSTDTQYF.

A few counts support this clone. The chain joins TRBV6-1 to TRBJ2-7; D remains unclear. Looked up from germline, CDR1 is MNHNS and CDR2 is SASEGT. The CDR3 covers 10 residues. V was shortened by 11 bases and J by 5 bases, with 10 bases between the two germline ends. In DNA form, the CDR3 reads TGTGCCTACGGTCGGGACGAGCAGTACTTC. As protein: CAYGRDEQYF.

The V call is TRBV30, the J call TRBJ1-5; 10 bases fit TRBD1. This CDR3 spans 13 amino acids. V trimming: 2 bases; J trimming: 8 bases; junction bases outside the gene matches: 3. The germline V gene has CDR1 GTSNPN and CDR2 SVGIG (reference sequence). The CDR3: CAWSPTGGKPQHF. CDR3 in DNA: TGTGCCTGGAGTCCGACAGGGGGCAAGCCCCAGCATTTT.

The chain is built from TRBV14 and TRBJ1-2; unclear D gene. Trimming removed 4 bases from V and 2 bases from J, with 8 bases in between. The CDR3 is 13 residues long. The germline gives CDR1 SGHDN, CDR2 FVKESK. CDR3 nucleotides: TGTGCCAGCAGCCGGCAGAAAAACTATGGCTACACCTTC. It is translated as CASSRQKNYGYTF.

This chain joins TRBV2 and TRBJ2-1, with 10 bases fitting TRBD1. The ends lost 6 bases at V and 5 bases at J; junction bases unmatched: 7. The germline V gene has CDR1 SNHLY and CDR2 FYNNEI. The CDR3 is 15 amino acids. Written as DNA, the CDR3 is TGTGCCAGCAGAAGACAGGGGGCTGAGAACAATGAGCAGTTCTTC. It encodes CASRRQGAENNEQFF.

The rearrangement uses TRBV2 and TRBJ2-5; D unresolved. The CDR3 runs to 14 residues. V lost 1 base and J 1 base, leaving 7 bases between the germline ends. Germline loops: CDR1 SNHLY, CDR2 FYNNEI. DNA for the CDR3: TGTGCCAGCAGTGAAGGGTGGCCCCAAGAGACCCAGTACTTC. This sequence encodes CASSEGWPQETQYF.

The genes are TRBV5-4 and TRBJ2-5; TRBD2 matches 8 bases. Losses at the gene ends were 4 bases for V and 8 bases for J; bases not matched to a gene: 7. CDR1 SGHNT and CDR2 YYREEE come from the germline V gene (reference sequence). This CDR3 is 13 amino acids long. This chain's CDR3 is CASSPSGGATQYF. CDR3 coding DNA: TGTGCCAGCAGCCCCTCCGGGGGGGCCACCCAGTACTTC.

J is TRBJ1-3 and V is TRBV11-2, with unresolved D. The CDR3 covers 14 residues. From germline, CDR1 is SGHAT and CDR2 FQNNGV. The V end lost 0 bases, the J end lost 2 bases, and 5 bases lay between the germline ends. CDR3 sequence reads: CASSLEAAGNTIYF. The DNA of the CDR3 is TGTGCCAGCAGCTTAGAGGCAGCTGGAAACACCATATATTTT.

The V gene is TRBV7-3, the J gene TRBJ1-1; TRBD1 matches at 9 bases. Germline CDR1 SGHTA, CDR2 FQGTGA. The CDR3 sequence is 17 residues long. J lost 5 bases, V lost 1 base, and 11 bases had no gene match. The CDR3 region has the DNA TGTGCCAGCAGCTTAAACCCTAGGACAGGGGTCGGGACTGAAGCTTTCTTT. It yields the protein CASSLNPRTGVGTEAFF.

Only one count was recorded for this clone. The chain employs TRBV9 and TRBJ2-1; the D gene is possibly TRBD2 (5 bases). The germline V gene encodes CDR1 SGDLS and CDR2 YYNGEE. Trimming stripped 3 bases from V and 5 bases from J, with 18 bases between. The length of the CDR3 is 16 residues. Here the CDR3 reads CASSGRSGTANNEQFF. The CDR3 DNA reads TGTGCCAGCAGCGGACGCTCGGGAACGGCGAACAATGAGCAGTTCTTC.

The CDR3 is CASSVGDRNTEAFF. Here the CDR3 DNA reads TGTGCCAGCAGCGTAGGGGACAGGAACACTGAAGCTTTCTTT. V usage is TRBV9 and J usage is TRBJ1-1; 7 bases fit TRBD1. The germline V gene encodes CDR1 SGDLS and CDR2 YYNGEE. V lost 0 bases and J lost 1; bases outside the gene matches: 0. The CDR3 has 14 amino acids.

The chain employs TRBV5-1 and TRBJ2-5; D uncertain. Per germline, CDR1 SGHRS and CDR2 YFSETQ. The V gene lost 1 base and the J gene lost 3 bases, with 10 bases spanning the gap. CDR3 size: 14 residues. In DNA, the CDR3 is TGCGCCAGCAGCTTGCGGTCAGGTGAAGAGACCCAGTACTTC. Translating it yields CASSLRSGEETQYF.

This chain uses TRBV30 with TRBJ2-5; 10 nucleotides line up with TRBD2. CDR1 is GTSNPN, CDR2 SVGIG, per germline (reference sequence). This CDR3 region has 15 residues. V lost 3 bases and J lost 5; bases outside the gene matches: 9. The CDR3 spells CAWSPPSGGRETQYF. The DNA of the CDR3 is TGTGCCTGGAGCCCTCCTAGCGGGGGTAGGGAGACCCAGTACTTC. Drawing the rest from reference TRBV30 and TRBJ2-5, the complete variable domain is SQTIHQWPATLVQPVGSPLSLECTVEGTSNPNLYWYRQAAGRGLQLLFYSVGIGQISSEVPQNLSASRPQDRQFILSSKKLLLSDSGFYLCAWSPPSGGRETQYFGPGTRLLVL.

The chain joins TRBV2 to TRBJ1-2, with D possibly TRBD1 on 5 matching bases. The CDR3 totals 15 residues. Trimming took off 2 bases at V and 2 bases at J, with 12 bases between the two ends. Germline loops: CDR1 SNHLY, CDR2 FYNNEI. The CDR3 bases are TGTGCCAGCAGTGAATGGGGGGAGGCCAACTATGGCTACACCTTC. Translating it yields CASSEWGEANYGYTF. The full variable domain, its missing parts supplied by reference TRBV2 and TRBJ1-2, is EPEVTQTPSHQVTQMGQEVILRCVPISNHLYFYWYRQILGQKVEFLVSFYNNEISEKSEIFDDQFSVERPDGSNFTLKIRSTKLEDSAMYFCASSEWGEANYGYTFGSGTRLTVV.

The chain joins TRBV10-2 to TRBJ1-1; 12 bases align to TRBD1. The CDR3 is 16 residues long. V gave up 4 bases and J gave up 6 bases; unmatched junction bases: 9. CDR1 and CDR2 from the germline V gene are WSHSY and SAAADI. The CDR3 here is CASSGDRGRLGAEAFF. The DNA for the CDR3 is TGCGCCAGCAGTGGGGACAGGGGGCGGTTGGGTGCTGAAGCTTTCTTT.

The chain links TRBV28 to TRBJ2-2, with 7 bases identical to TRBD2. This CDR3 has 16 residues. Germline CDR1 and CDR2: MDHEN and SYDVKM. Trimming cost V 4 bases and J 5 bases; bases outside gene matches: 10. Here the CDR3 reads CASSSRWGGMTGELFF. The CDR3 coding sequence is TGTGCCAGCAGTTCACGCTGGGGAGGGATGACCGGGGAGCTGTTTTTT.

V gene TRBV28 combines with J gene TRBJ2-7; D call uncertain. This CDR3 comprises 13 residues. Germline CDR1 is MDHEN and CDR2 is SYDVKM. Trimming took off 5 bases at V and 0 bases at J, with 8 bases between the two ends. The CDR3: CASSIPHSYEQYF. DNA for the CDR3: TGTGCCAGCAGTATCCCCCACTCCTACGAGCAGTACTTC.

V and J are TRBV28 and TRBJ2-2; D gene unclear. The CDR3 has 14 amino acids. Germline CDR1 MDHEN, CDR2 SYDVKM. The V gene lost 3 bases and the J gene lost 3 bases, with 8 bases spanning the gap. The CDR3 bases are TGTGCCAGCAGTTTTGGGCGACACACCGGGGAGCTGTTTTTT. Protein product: CASSFGRHTGELFF.

CDR3 nucleotides: TGTGCCAGCGGGCTGCTACAGGGGAGAGATGGCTACACCTTC. It codes for CASGLLQGRDGYTF. The V call is TRBV28, the J call TRBJ1-2; 7 positions match TRBD1. CDR1 MDHEN and CDR2 SYDVKM come from the germline V gene. The CDR3 has 14 amino acids. V shed 8 bases, J shed 6 bases, and the junction held 12 bases outside the gene matches.

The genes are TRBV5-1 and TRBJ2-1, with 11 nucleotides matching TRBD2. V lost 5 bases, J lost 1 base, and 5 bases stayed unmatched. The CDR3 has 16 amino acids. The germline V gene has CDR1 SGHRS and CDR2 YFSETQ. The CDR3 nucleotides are TGCGCCAGCAGGGAGTTAGCGGGGGGGTCCTACAATGAGCAGTTCTTC. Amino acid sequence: CASRELAGGSYNEQFF.

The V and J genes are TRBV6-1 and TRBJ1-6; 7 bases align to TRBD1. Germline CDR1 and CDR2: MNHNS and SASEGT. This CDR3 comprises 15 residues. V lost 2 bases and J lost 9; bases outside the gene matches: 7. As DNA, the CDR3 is TGTGCCAGCAGTGAATTGGGACAGAATTTTTCACCCCTCCACTTT. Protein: CASSELGQNFSPLHF.

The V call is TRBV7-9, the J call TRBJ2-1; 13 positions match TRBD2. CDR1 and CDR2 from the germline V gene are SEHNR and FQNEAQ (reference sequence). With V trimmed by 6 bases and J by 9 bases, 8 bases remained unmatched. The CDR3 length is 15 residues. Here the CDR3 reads CASSHTSGRGGEQFF. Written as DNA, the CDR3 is TGTGCCAGCAGTCATACTAGCGGGAGGGGGGGTGAGCAGTTCTTC.